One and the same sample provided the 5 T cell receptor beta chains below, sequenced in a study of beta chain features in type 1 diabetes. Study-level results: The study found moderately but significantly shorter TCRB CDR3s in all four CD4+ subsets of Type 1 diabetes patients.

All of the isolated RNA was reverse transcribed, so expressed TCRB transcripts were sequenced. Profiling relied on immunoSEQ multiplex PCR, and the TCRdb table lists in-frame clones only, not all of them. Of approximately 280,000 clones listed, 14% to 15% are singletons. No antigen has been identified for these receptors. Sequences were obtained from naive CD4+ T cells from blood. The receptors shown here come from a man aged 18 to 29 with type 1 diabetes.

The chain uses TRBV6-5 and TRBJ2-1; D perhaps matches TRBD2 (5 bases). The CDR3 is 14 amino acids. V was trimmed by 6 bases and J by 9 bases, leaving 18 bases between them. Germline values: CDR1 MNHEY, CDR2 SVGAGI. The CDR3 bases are TGTGCCAGCAGACAATCCCGGGTAGGGAGTGAGCAGTTCTTC. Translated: CASRQSRVGSEQFF.

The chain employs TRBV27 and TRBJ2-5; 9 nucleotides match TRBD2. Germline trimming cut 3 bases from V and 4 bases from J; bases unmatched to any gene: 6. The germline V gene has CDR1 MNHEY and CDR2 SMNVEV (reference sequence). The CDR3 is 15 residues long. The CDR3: CASSLSAGGVETQYF. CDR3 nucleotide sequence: TGTGCCAGCAGTTTGTCAGCGGGGGGCGTAGAGACCCAGTACTTC.

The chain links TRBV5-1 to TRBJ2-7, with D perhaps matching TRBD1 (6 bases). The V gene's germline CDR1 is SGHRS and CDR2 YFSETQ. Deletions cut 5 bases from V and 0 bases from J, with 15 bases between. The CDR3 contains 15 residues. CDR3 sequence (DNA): TGCGCCAGCAGTTCGACCGGGACAAGCTCCTACGAGCAGTACTTC. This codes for CASSSTGTSSYEQYF.

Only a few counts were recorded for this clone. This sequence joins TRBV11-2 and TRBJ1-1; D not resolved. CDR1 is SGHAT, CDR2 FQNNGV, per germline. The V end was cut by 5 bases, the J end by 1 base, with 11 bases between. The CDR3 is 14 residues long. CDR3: CASSTSVSNTEAFF. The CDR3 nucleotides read TGTGCCAGCAGCACCTCGGTATCGAACACTGAAGCTTTCTTT. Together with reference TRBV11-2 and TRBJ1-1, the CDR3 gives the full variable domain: EAGVAQSPRYKIIEKRQSVAFWCNPISGHATLYWYQQILGQGPKLLIQFQNNGVVDDSQLPKDRFSAERLKGVDSTLKIQPAKLEDSAVYLCASSTSVSNTEAFFGQGTRLTVV.

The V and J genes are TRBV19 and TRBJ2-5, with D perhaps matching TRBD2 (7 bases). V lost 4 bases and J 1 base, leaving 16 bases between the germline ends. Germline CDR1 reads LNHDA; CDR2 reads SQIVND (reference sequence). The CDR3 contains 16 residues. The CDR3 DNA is TGTGCCAGTAGTAATCGGGGAGGGGGAGGCCAAGAGACCCAGTACTTC. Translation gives CASSNRGGGGQETQYF.